This TCR beta chain comes out of a study of blood T cell repertoires in COVID-19 (dated by TCRdb to about 2020). A note on the overall study: The collaborator samples originated in the United States, Italy and Spain and spanned the acute and convalescent phases of COVID-19. The prospective study material was composed of cDNA or gDNA derived from T cells, B-cell-depleted T cells, or PBMCs. Deeply sampled blood TCRbeta repertoires from subjects exposed to, actively infected with, or recovered from COVID-19 were included in the dataset. A freely available public database, intended as a resource for researchers studying the immune response to SARS-CoV-2, is where the repertoires were released. The samples were drawn from two sources: the first 160 participants of the ongoing ImmuneRACE study, and 950 to 1,500 subjects contributed by 6 global collaborators. Nearly every sample came with metadata listing a de-identified subject ID, COVID-19 status, age in years and sex. Where available, HLA class I and class II types were obtained from metadata supplied by the sample provider rather than from assay-based typing. Points the paper makes about the study in general: The amount of clinical and demographic metadata varied by source and participant and was provided uncurated.

The immunoSEQ Assay, a bias-controlled multiplex PCR, was used to amplify TCRbeta CDR3 regions from genomic DNA. As for the authors' bioinformatics: The number of nucleated cells in each sample was estimated from the amplification of reference gene primers within the assay. Sequence reads were collapsed and filtered to measure the absolute abundance of every unique TCRbeta CDR3 rearrangement. For each sample, productive Simpson clonality was calculated by taking the square root of Simpson's diversity index across productive rearrangements. Entries here come from immuneACCESS through TCRdb and include only in-frame sequences with V and J called. Some clones fail to appear in such tables; in the studies checked, an unresolved V gene covers under half of the shortfall, and the cause of the remainder is unknown. That table gives V, J and clone size, and the DNA gave D and trimming. Present in this sample are about 220,000 clones, approximately 83% of which were seen just once. Jointly, the top ten make up approximately 2.5% of the sample.

As for this clone: Its antigen is still unknown. No much larger clone is present one base from it, and per-base qualities are unavailable.

Whole blood was collected in K2EDTA tubes by collaborating institutions according to the institutions' own protocols. For TCRbeta analysis, collaborators shipped samples as frozen whole blood, isolated PBMCs, or DNA extracted from either of those sample types. The CDR3 holds 12 amino acids from the cysteine to the phenylalanine. The read is trimmed to its CDR3 DNA, 36 bases read in frame from base 1. Based on the germline V gene, the CDR1 and CDR2 sequences are MRHNA and SNTAGT. V is shortened by 7 bases, J by 4 bases, and the region joining them spans 8 bases. The TCR comes from a woman aged 60-70 years with acute or convalescent COVID-19. The specimen sequenced was peripheral blood. The chain links TRBV6-4 with TRBJ1-5, with TRBD1 as a weak D call on 5 bases. The bases read TGTGCCAGCATTGGGGGGAATCAGCCCCAGCATTTT. This gives the protein CASIGGNQPQHF.